This record concerns one T cell receptor beta chain sequence. Its cognate antigen is unknown. TCRdb re-derived calls from the reads in MiXCR, one entry per CDR3 protein. The sample lists about 740,000 distinct CDR3 sequences; about 30% were seen once. The source of the sample is a study of T cell repertoires in cytomegalovirus infection. Study as a whole: CMV epitopes used comprised recently identified HLA-C-restricted ones and well-studied HLA-B-restricted ones. Carrying CMV and the relevant HLA type showed in public TCR beta signatures.

Whole-study findings and limits: CMV-specific TCR beta clonotypes restricted by HLA-C were the ones dominating the ex vivo response.

The CDR3 has 16 residues. The J segment lost 0 bases and the V segment lost 5 bases, leaving 4 bases of the junction unmatched. The V gene's germline CDR1 is SGHRS and CDR2 YFSETQ. The sequence was collected from a human donor in good health (CMV status not recorded). Some clones in this sample may be carry-over from other donors' samples. V usage is TRBV5-1 and J usage is TRBJ1-6; 8 bases agree with TRBD1. The material sequenced was cultured PBMCs, taken from culture after CMV antigen stimulation. The CDR3 spells CASRQGGDSYNSPLHF. CDR3 sequence (DNA): TGCGCCAGCAGACAGGGGGGGGACTCCTATAATTCACCCCTCCACTTT.